This T cell receptor (beta chain) was captured by sequencing in a study of T cells in localized non-small cell lung cancer. Germline lookup yields CDR1 GTSNPN and CDR2 SVGIG (reference sequence). CDR3 size: 13 residues. V was trimmed by 4 bases and J by 0 bases, leaving 9 bases between them. Sequenced by immunoSEQ multiplex PCR; TCRdb stores in-frame clones only, minus some. The profile covers approximately 61,000 clones, with roughly 85% appearing a single time and approximately 5% taken by the ten largest. The J gene is TRBJ1-2, the V gene TRBV30; D is unresolved. The TCR comes from a woman aged 35-75 years with stage I lung adenocarcinoma. Sample: peripheral blood, taken before any cancer treatment. The CDR3 DNA follows: TGTGCCTGGAACGGAACCCCTAACTATGGCTACACCTTC. Its protein is CAWNGTPNYGYTF. Supplemented by reference TRBV30 and TRBJ1-2, the full variable domain reads SQTIHQWPATLVQPVGSPLSLECTVEGTSNPNLYWYRQAAGRGLQLLFYSVGIGQISSEVPQNLSASRPQDRQFILSSKKLLLSDSGFYLCAWNGTPNYGYTFGSGTRLTVV.